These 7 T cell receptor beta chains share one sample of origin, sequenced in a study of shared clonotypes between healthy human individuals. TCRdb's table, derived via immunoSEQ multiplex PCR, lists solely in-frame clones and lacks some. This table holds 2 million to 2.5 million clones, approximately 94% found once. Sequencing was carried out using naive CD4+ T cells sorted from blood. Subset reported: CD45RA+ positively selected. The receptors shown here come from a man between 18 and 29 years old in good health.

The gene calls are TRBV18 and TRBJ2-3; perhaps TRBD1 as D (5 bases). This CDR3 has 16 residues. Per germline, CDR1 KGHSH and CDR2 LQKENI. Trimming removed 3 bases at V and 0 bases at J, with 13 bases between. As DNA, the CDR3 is TGTGCCAGCTCACCGCAGACAGCCACTAGCACAGATACGCAGTATTTT. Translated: CASSPQTATSTDTQYF. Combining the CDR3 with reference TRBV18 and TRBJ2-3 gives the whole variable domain NAGVMQNPRHLVRRRGQEARLRCSPMKGHSHVYWYRQLPEEGLKFMVYLQKENIIDESGMPKERFSAEFPKEGPSILRIQQVVRGDSAAYFCASSPQTATSTDTQYFGPGTRLTVL.

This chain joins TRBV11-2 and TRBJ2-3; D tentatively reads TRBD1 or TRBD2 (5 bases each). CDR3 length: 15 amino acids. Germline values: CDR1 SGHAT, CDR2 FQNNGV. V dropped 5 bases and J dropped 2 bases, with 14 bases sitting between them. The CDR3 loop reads CASSLLGALTDTQYF. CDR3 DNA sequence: TGTGCCAGCAGCCTACTCGGGGCTCTCACAGATACGCAGTATTTT.

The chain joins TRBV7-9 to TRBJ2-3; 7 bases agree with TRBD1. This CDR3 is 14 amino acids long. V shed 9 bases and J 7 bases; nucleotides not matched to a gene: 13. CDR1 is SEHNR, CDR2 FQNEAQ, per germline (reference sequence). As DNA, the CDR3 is TGTGCCAGTAACCGGGACAGCAATCAATATACGCAGTATTTT. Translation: CASNRDSNQYTQYF.

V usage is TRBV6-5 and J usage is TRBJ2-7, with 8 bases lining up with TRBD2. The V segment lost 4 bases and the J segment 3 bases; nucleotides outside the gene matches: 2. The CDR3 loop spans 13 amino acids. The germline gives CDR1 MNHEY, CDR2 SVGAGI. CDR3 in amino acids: CASSFGGDYEQYF. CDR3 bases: TGTGCCAGCAGTTTCGGGGGGGACTACGAGCAGTACTTC.

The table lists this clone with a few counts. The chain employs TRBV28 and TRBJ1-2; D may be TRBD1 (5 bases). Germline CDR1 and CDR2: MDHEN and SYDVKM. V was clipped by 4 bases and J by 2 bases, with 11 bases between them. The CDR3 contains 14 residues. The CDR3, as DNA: TGTGCCAGCAGTTCGAGCGGGACCAACTATGGCTACACCTTC. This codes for CASSSSGTNYGYTF.

In DNA, the CDR3 is TGTGCCAGCAGTTCTTTTTTACAGGGGAAGGTCAACGAGCAGTACTTC. Translation: CASSSFLQGKVNEQYF. The chain employs TRBV27 and TRBJ2-7, with 7 bases matching TRBD1. Germline lookup yields CDR1 MNHEY and CDR2 SMNVEV (reference sequence). The CDR3 contains 16 residues. The ends lost 4 bases at V and 5 bases at J; junction bases unmatched: 14.

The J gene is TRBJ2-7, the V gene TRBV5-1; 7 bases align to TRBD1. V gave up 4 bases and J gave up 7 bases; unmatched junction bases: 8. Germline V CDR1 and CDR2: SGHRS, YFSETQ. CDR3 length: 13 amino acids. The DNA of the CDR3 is TGCGCCAGCAGCCCCGGACAGGTTTGGGAGCAGTACTTC. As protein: CASSPGQVWEQYF.